The 26 T cell receptor beta chains below all came from one sample that was sequenced in a study of identical twins. A single record per CDR3 protein comes from TCRdb applying MiXCR to the 5' RACE reads. This sample carries under 900,000 distinct CDR3 sequences, 9% to 15% of them seen once, and the ten largest clones take around 1.6%. This same sample was also taken into another study, of yellow fever vaccine responses in identical twins.

Sequencing used PBMCs. Source of these receptors: a woman under 30 in good health.

This clonotype was observed many times. This chain connects TRBV25-1 to TRBJ2-3; D ambiguous. The CDR3 is 11 residues long. V gave up 10 bases and J gave up 6 bases, with 11 bases separating them. Per the germline V gene, CDR1 is MGHDK and CDR2 is SYGVNS. In DNA, the CDR3 is TGTGCCACGGCGGTATCCGATACGCAGTATTTT. Translating gives CATAVSDTQYF.

There are a few counts of this clonotype. This chain links TRBV24-1 with TRBJ2-1; no firm D call. The length of the CDR3 is 15 residues. CDR1 KGHDR and CDR2 SFDVKD come from the germline V gene. V dropped 3 bases and J dropped 6 bases, with 14 bases sitting between them. CDR3: CATSDQRRAINEQFF. The CDR3 coding sequence is TGTGCCACCAGTGATCAAAGAAGGGCCATCAATGAGCAGTTCTTC.

The chain has TRBV5-1 and TRBJ1-2; D is unclear. CDR1 is SGHRS, CDR2 YFSETQ, per germline. Trimming left V 4 bases short and J 6 bases short, with 13 bases between. The length of the CDR3 is 13 residues. In DNA, the CDR3 is TGCGCCAGCAGCCTCGGTCCCGAAGATGGCTACACCTTC. Translated: CASSLGPEDGYTF.

This chain joins TRBV5-6 and TRBJ2-7; tentatively, D is TRBD1 or TRBD2 (5 bases each). V lost 4 bases, J lost 7 bases, and 15 bases lay in between. CDR3 length: 13 amino acids. Germline V lookup: CDR1 SGHDT, CDR2 YYEEEE. The CDR3 coding sequence is TGTGCCAGCAGCCCGAGTACTAGACAGGAGCAGTACGTC. It encodes CASSPSTRQEQYV.

This clonotype has only a few counts. The chain is built from TRBV5-1 and TRBJ2-1; TRBD2 aligns across 7 bases. Germline V gene sequence: CDR1 SGHRS, CDR2 YFSETQ. V gave up 0 bases and J gave up 7 bases; unmatched junction bases: 4. The CDR3 spans 14 residues. The CDR3 loop reads CASSLGGLINEQFF. CDR3 bases: TGCGCCAGCAGCTTGGGGGGACTAATAAATGAGCAGTTCTTC.

V is TRBV4-2 and J is TRBJ2-7; D ambiguous. Germline-derived CDR1 and CDR2 are LGHNA and YNFKEQ. The CDR3 runs to 14 residues. Trimming removed 4 bases from V and 6 bases from J, with 16 bases in between. The CDR3 loop reads CASSLKIGFTEQYF. CDR3 DNA: TGTGCCAGCAGCCTTAAGATAGGGTTTACCGAGCAGTACTTC.

The chain combines TRBV18 with TRBJ2-7; TRBD1 agrees at 8 bases. The CDR3 length is 15 residues. The V gene end was trimmed by 2 bases and the J gene end by 0 bases; junction bases not matched to a gene: 3. Germline CDR1 KGHSH, CDR2 LQKENI. The chain's CDR3 is CASSPGTGTSYEQYV. The CDR3 DNA is TGTGCCAGCTCACCAGGGACAGGAACCTCCTACGAGCAGTACGTC.

This clonotype has only a few counts. The chain joins TRBV5-6 to TRBJ2-5; D ambiguous. V dropped 0 bases and J dropped 3 bases, with 12 bases sitting between them. The CDR3 has 15 amino acids. Germline lookup yields CDR1 SGHDT and CDR2 YYEEEE. CDR3: CASSLALWAEETQYF. The CDR3 DNA follows: TGTGCCAGCAGCTTGGCCTTATGGGCAGAAGAGACCCAGTACTTC. The complete variable domain, with remaining parts taken from reference TRBV5-6 and TRBJ2-5, reads DAGVTQSPTHLIKTRGQQVTLRCSPKSGHDTVSWYQQALGQGPQFIFQYYEEEERQRGNFPDRFSGHQFPNYSSELNVNALLLGDSALYLCASSLALWAEETQYFGPGTRLLVL.

This chain uses TRBV4-1 with TRBJ2-1; TRBD1 or TRBD2 may be the D gene (6 bases each). The germline V gene encodes CDR1 MGHRA and CDR2 YSYEKL. This CDR3 has 15 residues. The ends were cut back, 3 bases at V and 7 bases at J, with 16 bases in the middle. Written as DNA, the CDR3 is TGCGCCAGCAGCCAGCGTTCACAGGGAGGAAATGAGCAGTTCTTC. This codes for CASSQRSQGGNEQFF.

The genes are TRBV20-1 and TRBJ2-2, with D uncertain. Germline V CDR1 and CDR2: DFQATT, SNEGSKA (reference sequence). The V and J ends lost 6 bases and 8 bases respectively, with 19 bases between them. The CDR3 totals 14 residues. CDR3 in amino acids: CSAFMARQSGELFF. Here the CDR3 DNA reads TGCAGTGCCTTCATGGCCCGACAATCTGGGGAGCTGTTTTTT.

This sequence joins TRBV11-2 and TRBJ2-5; D is uncertain. Trimming left V 5 bases short and J 4 bases short, with 17 bases between. The germline V gene has CDR1 SGHAT and CDR2 FQNNGV. The CDR3 runs to 15 residues. CDR3 sequence: CASSHPPGRTETQYF. The CDR3 DNA sequence: TGTGCCAGCAGCCACCCTCCGGGCCGAACAGAGACCCAGTACTTC.

This clonotype was counted a few times. This chain links TRBV7-9 with TRBJ2-3; D unresolved. Per germline, CDR1 SEHNR and CDR2 FQNEAQ (reference sequence). V was cut by 1 base and J by 7 bases, with 18 bases left in between. This CDR3 contains 16 residues. The CDR3 spells CASSLGQDLVPYTQYF. CDR3 nucleotide sequence: TGTGCCAGCAGCTTAGGGCAGGACCTCGTCCCATATACGCAGTATTTT.

The rearrangement joins TRBV15 to TRBJ2-1; tentatively, D is TRBD1 or TRBD2 (5 bases each). The germline V gene has CDR1 LNHNV and CDR2 YYDKDF (reference sequence). This CDR3 comprises 12 residues. V shed 6 bases and J shed 2 bases, with 5 bases lying between them. CDR3 sequence: CATRGAYNEQFF. DNA for the CDR3: TGTGCCACCAGGGGGGCCTACAATGAGCAGTTCTTC.

This clonotype occurred many times. The genes are TRBV29-1 and TRBJ1-5; D is undetermined. The germline V gene encodes CDR1 SQVTM and CDR2 ANQGSEA. The CDR3 spans 13 residues. With 4 bases removed from V and 0 bases from J, the gap between germline ends came to 7 bases. Here the CDR3 reads CSVGENSNQPQHF. The DNA of the CDR3 is TGCAGCGTTGGGGAAAATAGCAATCAGCCCCAGCATTTT.

This clonotype occurred a few times. Written as DNA, the CDR3 is TGTGCCACCAGCAGAGATAGGACAGTCGAGTATGGCTACACCTTC. Translating gives CATSRDRTVEYGYTF. The chain uses TRBV15 and TRBJ1-2; D may be TRBD1 (6 bases). CDR1 and CDR2 (germline): LNHNV, YYDKDF (reference sequence). CDR3 length: 15 amino acids. With 0 bases removed from V and 5 bases from J, the gap between germline ends came to 13 bases.

CDR3 DNA: TGTGCCAGCAGTTCTAGCGTTTCCTACGAGCAGTACTTC. It translates to CASSSSVSYEQYF. The chain recombines TRBV6-6 with TRBJ2-7; the D gene is possibly TRBD2 (6 bases). CDR1 and CDR2 (germline): MNHNY, SVGAGI (reference sequence). The CDR3 is made up of 13 amino acids. V lost 4 bases, J lost 1 base, and 8 bases lay in between.

This chain joins TRBV6-1 and TRBJ1-4, with 8 bases fitting TRBD1. The CDR3 is 14 amino acids. Germline V gene sequence: CDR1 MNHNS, CDR2 SASEGT. The junction had 5 bases not matched to a gene; V was cut back by 3 bases and J by 8 bases. CDR3 protein: CASSESRGLEKLFF. For the CDR3, the DNA is TGTGCCAGCAGTGAGAGCAGGGGGCTCGAAAAACTGTTTTTT.

V and J are TRBV7-3 and TRBJ2-1; TRBD2 matches at 8 bases. V lost 5 bases and J lost 6; bases outside the gene matches: 12. This CDR3 spans 16 amino acids. In germline, CDR1 is SGHTA, CDR2 FQGTGA. CDR3 loop: CASSISGGEGPNEQFF. The CDR3 coding sequence is TGTGCCAGCAGCATCTCCGGGGGGGAGGGCCCCAATGAGCAGTTCTTC.

This clonotype was seen repeatedly, ten times or more. The chain joins TRBV5-1 to TRBJ1-1, with no clear D. Trimming removed 1 base from V and 1 base from J, with 11 bases in between. The CDR3 loop spans 15 amino acids. CDR1 and CDR2 from the germline V gene are SGHRS and YFSETQ. CDR3 sequence: CASSLSVSTNTEAFF. DNA for the CDR3: TGCGCCAGCAGCTTGTCGGTCAGTACGAACACTGAAGCTTTCTTT.

This chain uses TRBV5-5 with TRBJ2-3; the match to TRBD1 covers 8 bases. This CDR3 contains 17 residues. Unmatched junction bases numbered 18, after V lost 5 bases and J lost 7 bases. Germline assignment: CDR1 SGHKS and CDR2 YYEKEE (reference sequence). The CDR3 nucleotides are TGTGCCAGCAGGCTGAGGTCGCAGGGGGCGATCCACCATACGCAGTATTTT. This sequence encodes CASRLRSQGAIHHTQYF.

This clonotype was detected many times. The J gene is TRBJ1-4, the V gene TRBV4-1; D not certain. The CDR3 runs to 13 residues. The germline V gene has CDR1 MGHRA and CDR2 YSYEKL. Trimming left V 4 bases short and J 8 bases short, with 11 bases between. CDR3 sequence: CASSRGGLEKLFF. CDR3 DNA sequence: TGCGCCAGCAGCCGAGGCGGTTTAGAAAAACTGTTTTTT.

This rearrangement joins TRBV25-1 to TRBJ2-5, with D perhaps given as TRBD1 or TRBD2 (5 bases each). The CDR3 contains 12 residues. Trimming shortened V by 4 bases and J by 7 bases, and 10 bases separated the two germline ends. Germline V gives CDR1 MGHDK, CDR2 SYGVNS. The DNA of the CDR3 is TGTGCCAGCAGTGTCCTTGGGGGGACCCAGTACTTC. Translating it yields CASSVLGGTQYF.

This clonotype was found a few times. V usage is TRBV4-2 and J usage is TRBJ2-5; TRBD2 matches 9 bases. V shed 0 bases and J 1 base; nucleotides not matched to a gene: 6. CDR1 and CDR2 from the germline V gene are LGHNA and YNFKEQ. The CDR3 consists of 17 residues. The CDR3 sequence is CASSQDHSGGPQETQYF. The DNA of the CDR3 is TGTGCCAGCAGCCAAGATCATAGCGGGGGTCCCCAAGAGACCCAGTACTTC.

This sequence joins TRBV5-1 and TRBJ2-1; TRBD1 might be the D (6 bases). The CDR3 covers 16 residues. Germline V gene data show CDR1 as SGHRS and CDR2 as YFSETQ. Trimming removed 4 bases from V and 2 bases from J, with 16 bases in between. CDR3 sequence (DNA): TGCGCCAGCAGCCGGACAGAGGATTTTGCCTACAATGAGCAGTTCTTC. This translates into CASSRTEDFAYNEQFF. Complete variable domain (other parts from reference TRBV5-1 and TRBJ2-1): KAGVTQTPRYLIKTRGQQVTLSCSPISGHRSVSWYQQTPGQGLQFLFEYFSETQRNKGNFPGRFSGRQFSNSRSEMNVSTLELGDSALYLCASSRTEDFAYNEQFFGPGTRLTVL.

The V call is TRBV25-1, the J call TRBJ2-3, with TRBD2 matching over 7 bases. The CDR3 is made up of 15 amino acids. Germline V gene sequence: CDR1 MGHDK, CDR2 SYGVNS. J was trimmed by 4 bases and V by 2 bases; bases with no gene match: 6. The CDR3 sequence: CASSETGAGADTQYF. CDR3 nucleotides: TGTGCCAGCAGTGAAACCGGGGCGGGAGCAGATACGCAGTATTTT.

In its sample, this clonotype was seen a few times. The chain combines TRBV7-9 with TRBJ2-3; possible D gene TRBD1, 6 bases. The germline V and J ends were trimmed by 5 bases and 3 bases, with 15 bases remaining between them. The CDR3 is made up of 15 amino acids. Germline lookup yields CDR1 SEHNR and CDR2 FQNEAQ (reference sequence). In DNA form, the CDR3 reads TGTGCCAGCAGCCCCCGCCCCACAGGGACAGATACGCAGTATTTT. This translates into CASSPRPTGTDTQYF.